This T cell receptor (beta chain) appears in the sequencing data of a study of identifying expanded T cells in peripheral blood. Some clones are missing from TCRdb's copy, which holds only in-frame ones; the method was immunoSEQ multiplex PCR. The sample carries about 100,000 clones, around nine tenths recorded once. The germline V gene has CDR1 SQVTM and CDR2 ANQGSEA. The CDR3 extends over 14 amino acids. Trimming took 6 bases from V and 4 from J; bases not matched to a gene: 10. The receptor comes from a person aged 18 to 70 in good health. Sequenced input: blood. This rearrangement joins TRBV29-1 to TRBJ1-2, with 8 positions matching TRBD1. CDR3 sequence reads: CSVNVQGVGYGYTF. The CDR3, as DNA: TGCAGCGTGAACGTACAGGGGGTCGGCTATGGCTACACCTTC.